The rows below give T cell receptor beta chains drawn from one sample of a study of regulatory T cells in long-lasting Graves disease. One entry per CDR3 protein results from TCRdb running MiXCR on the multiplex PCR reads. The table records hundreds of thousands of distinct CDR3 sequences, 16% of them present only once. Separately, the same data were catalogued under a study of T cells in Graves' hyperthyroidism and ophthalmopathy.

Here the sequenced sample was peripheral blood mononuclear cells (PBMCs), taken at new diagnosis, from a patient treated with antithyroid drugs. The receptors were sampled from a woman between 40 and 65 years old with Graves disease. Both conserved end residues are part of each CDR3. D genes are given only for firm matches. Expanded clones get a size class; other rows say once, few or many, or leave the size out.

J,D,size,V,DNA,CDR3
TRBJ1-2,.,.,TRBV5-1,TGCGCCAGCAGCTCAAGGGCAGCTAACTATGGCTACACCTTC,CASSSRAANYGYTF
TRBJ1-1,.,many,TRBV5-1,TGCGCCAGCAGCTTTACCCACGGGGTGACTGAAGCTTTCTTT,CASSFTHGVTEAFF
TRBJ2-3,TRBD2,many,TRBV11-2,TGTGCCAGCAGCTTAGAGCTAGCGGGGAGGGATACGCAGTATTTT,CASSLELAGRDTQYF
TRBJ1-4,.,many,TRBV7-9,TGTGCCAGCAGCTTCGGGGGCGAGTCTGAAAAACTGTTTTTT,CASSFGGESEKLFF
TRBJ2-1,.,many,TRBV6-2/TRBV6-3,TGTGCCAGCAGACGAACGGGGGCTACCGGCAATGAGCAGTTCTTC,CASRRTGATGNEQFF
TRBJ1-4,.,.,TRBV27,TGTGCCAGCAGTTTATTTAGGGCTAATAATGAAAAACTGTTTTTT,CASSLFRANNEKLFF
TRBJ2-7,.,many,TRBV6-2/TRBV6-3,TGTGCCAGCAGTTACGGCCGTGACAACTACGAGCAGTACTTC,CASSYGRDNYEQYF
TRBJ1-1,.,many,TRBV12-3/TRBV12-4,TGTGCCAGCAGTTTATCCCCAGGGGTGAACACTGAAGCTTTCTTT,CASSLSPGVNTEAFF
TRBJ1-2,.,many,TRBV12-3/TRBV12-4,TGTGCCATCCCTGAGACTGGGAACTATGGCTACACCTTC,CAIPETGNYGYTF
TRBJ1-1,TRBD1,.,TRBV9,TGTGCCAGCAGCTCCCAGGGGGTAGGGCCAAACACTGAAGCTTTCTTT,CASSSQGVGPNTEAFF
TRBJ1-4,TRBD1,.,TRBV5-1,TGCGCCAGCGGATCGGGACAGGGGAATGAAAAACTGTTTTTT,CASGSGQGNEKLFF
TRBJ2-1,.,few,TRBV3-1,TGTGCCACCAGAAGCTCCTACAATGAGCAGTTCTTC,CATRSSYNEQFF
TRBJ2-5,.,few,TRBV2,TGTGCCAGCTCCAGCAGGGGCAATGCTATTGTGATGAGAAAGCAAGAGACCCAGTACTTC,CASSSRGNAIVMRKQETQYF
TRBJ1-5,TRBD1,.,TRBV12-3/TRBV12-4,TGTGCCAGCAGTTTAGGGACAGGGGTTCGACAGCCCCAGCATTTT,CASSLGTGVRQPQHF
TRBJ1-4,TRBD1,many,TRBV12-3/TRBV12-4,TGTGCCAGCAGTCTGGGGACAGGGTGGGATGAAAAACTGTTTTTT,CASSLGTGWDEKLFF
TRBJ1-2,.,.,TRBV6-2/TRBV6-3,TGTGCCAGCAGTTACGGGTTGAACTATGGCTACACCTTC,CASSYGLNYGYTF
TRBJ2-2,.,many,TRBV10-1,TGCGCCAGCAGCGGAGGGGGCGTAGGCACCGGGGAGCTGTTTTTT,CASSGGGVGTGELFF
TRBJ2-3,.,many,TRBV12-3/TRBV12-4,TGTGCCAGCTGGGGCTCACGGGGGAGCACAGATACGCAGTATTTT,CASWGSRGSTDTQYF
TRBJ1-2,.,many,TRBV20-1,TGCAGTGCTAGTCAGGGTGAGGATAACTATGGCTACACCTTC,CSASQGEDNYGYTF
TRBJ2-7,TRBD2,.,TRBV19,TGTGCCAGTAGTATACGTGGGCAGGGAGGGTACGAGCAGTACTTC,CASSIRGQGGYEQYF
TRBJ2-5,.,.,TRBV3-1,TGTGCCAGCAATCCCAACAGCCAAGAGACCCAGTACTTC,CASNPNSQETQYF
TRBJ2-7,.,many,TRBV6-2/TRBV6-3,TGTGCCAGCAGTTACGCCTTGGGTCTAGTGGGCTCCTACGAGCAGTACTTC,CASSYALGLVGSYEQYF
TRBJ1-3,TRBD1,.,TRBV7-2,TGTGCCAGCAGCTTAGCGGGACAGGGGCGGAACACCATATATTTT,CASSLAGQGRNTIYF
TRBJ1-2,TRBD1,many,TRBV28,TGTGCCAGCATCCACAGGGGGGAGTATGGCTACACCTTC,CASIHRGEYGYTF
TRBJ1-2,TRBD1,many,TRBV3-1,TGTGCCAGCAGCTTCCGGACAGGCAACTATGGCTACACCTTC,CASSFRTGNYGYTF
TRBJ2-1,TRBD2,many,TRBV2,TGTGCCAGCAGTGAAGCCCCCCCGGGTAGCGGGGGGGTATCGGATGAGCAGTTCTTC,CASSEAPPGSGGVSDEQFF
TRBJ2-5,.,few,TRBV5-1,TGCGCCAGCAACTCTGGCGGGGAGGAGACCCAGTACTTC,CASNSGGEETQYF
TRBJ1-2,.,.,TRBV20-1,TGCAGTGCTAGAAGAGACAGGCTTGGCTACACCTTC,CSARRDRLGYTF
TRBJ2-3,TRBD2,.,TRBV14,TGTGCCAGCAGACGGACTAGCGGAAATACGCAGTATTTT,CASRRTSGNTQYF
TRBJ1-2,.,many,TRBV10-3,TGTGCCATCAGTGAAGTGACTTATGGCTACACCTTC,CAISEVTYGYTF
TRBJ2-2,.,.,TRBV5-4,TGTGCCAGCAGCAGGCAGACGGGCCCGAACACCGGGGAGCTGTTTTTT,CASSRQTGPNTGELFF
TRBJ1-2,TRBD1,few,TRBV19,TGTGCCAGTAACAGACAGACAGGGCGGCATGGCTACACCTTC,CASNRQTGRHGYTF
TRBJ1-1,.,many,TRBV2,TGTGCCAGCAGGAGGACCGAGAACACTGAAGCTTTCTTT,CASRRTENTEAFF
TRBJ1-1,TRBD1,many,TRBV20-1,TGCAGTGCTCGCCCAATGGGACAGGATTACACTGAAGCTTTCTTT,CSARPMGQDYTEAFF
TRBJ2-1,TRBD1,few,TRBV2,TGTGCCAGCAGTGGACAGGGTTTTGAGCAGTTCTTC,CASSGQGFEQFF
TRBJ1-3,.,.,TRBV19,TGTGCCAGCCAATCGTACAGGGCTGGAAACACCATATATTTT,CASQSYRAGNTIYF
TRBJ2-1,.,few,TRBV7-9,TGTGCCAGCAGCTCCCGGCCCCCTTACAATGAGCAGTTCTTC,CASSSRPPYNEQFF
TRBJ1-5,.,many,TRBV2,TGTGCCAGCAGCCTAAGGGCGACTAGTTATAGCAATCAGCCCCAGCATTTT,CASSLRATSYSNQPQHF
TRBJ1-4,.,.,TRBV12-3/TRBV12-4,TGTGCCAGCAGTTTAAGTAGGACAGTAAATGAAAAACTGTTTTTT,CASSLSRTVNEKLFF
TRBJ2-1,TRBD2,.,TRBV19,TGTGCCAGCCAACTAGCGGGGTGGAATGAGCAGTTCTTC,CASQLAGWNEQFF
TRBJ2-5,TRBD2,.,TRBV19,TGTGCCAGTAGTGAGACTAGCACGCAGACCCAGTACTTC,CASSETSTQTQYF
TRBJ1-1,.,many,TRBV10-3,TGTGCCATCAGTGAGGGAAAAGGGAACACTGAAGCTTTCTTT,CAISEGKGNTEAFF
TRBJ1-1,.,few,TRBV19,TGTGCCAGTAGTGGAATGGGGAGCACTGAAGCTTTCTTT,CASSGMGSTEAFF